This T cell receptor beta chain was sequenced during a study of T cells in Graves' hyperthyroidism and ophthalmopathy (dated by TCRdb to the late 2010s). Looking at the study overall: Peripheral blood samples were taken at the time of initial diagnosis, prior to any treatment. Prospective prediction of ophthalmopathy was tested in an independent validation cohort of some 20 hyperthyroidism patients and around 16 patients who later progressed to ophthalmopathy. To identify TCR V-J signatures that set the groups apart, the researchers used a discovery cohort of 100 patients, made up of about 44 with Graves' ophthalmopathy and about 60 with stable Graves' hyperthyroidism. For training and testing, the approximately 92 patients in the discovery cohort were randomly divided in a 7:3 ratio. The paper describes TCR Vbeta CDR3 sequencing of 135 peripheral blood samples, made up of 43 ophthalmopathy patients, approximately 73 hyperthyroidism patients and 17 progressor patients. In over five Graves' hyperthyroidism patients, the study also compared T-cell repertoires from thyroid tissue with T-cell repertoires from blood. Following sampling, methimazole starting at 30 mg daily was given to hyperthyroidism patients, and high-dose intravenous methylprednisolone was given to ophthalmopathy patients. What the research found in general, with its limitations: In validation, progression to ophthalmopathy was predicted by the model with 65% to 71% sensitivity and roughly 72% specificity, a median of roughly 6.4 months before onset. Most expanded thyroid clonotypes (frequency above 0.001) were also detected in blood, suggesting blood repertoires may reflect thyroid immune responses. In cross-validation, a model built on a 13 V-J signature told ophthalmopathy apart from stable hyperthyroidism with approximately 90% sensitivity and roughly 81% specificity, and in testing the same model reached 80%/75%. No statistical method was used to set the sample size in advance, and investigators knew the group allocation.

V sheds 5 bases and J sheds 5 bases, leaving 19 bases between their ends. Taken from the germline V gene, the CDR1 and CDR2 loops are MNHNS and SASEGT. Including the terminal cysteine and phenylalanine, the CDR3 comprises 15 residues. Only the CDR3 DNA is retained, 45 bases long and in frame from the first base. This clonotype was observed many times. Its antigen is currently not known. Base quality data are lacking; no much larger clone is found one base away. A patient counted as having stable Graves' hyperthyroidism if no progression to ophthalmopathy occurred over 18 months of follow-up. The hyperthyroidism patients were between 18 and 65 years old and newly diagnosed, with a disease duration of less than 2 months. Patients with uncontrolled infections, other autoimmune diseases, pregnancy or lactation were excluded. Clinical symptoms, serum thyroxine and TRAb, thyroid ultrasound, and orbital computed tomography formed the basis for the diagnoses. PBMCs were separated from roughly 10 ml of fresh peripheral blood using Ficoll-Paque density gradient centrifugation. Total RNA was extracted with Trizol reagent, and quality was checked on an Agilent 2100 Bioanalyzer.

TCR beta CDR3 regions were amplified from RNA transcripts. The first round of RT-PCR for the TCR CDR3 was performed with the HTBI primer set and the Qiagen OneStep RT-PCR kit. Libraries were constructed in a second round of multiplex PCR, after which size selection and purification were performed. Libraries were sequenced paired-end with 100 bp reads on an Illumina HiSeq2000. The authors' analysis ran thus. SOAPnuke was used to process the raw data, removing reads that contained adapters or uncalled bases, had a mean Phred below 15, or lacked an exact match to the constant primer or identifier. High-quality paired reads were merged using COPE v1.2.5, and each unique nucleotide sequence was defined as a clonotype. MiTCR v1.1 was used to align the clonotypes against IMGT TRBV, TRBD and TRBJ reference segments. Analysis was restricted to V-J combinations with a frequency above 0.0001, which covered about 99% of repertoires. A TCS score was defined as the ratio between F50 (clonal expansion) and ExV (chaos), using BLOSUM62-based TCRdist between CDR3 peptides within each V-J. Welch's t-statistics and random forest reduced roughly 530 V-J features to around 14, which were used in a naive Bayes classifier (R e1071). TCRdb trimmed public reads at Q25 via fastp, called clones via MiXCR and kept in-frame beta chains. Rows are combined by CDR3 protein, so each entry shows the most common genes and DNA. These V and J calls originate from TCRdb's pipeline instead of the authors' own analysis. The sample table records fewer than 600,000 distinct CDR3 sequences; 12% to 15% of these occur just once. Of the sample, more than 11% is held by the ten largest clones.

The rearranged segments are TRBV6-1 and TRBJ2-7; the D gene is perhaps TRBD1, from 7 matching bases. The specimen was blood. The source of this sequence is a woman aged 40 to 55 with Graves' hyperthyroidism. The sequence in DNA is TGTGCCAGCAGTTCCCACCGACAGGGAGGCGACGAGCAGTACTTC. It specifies CASSSHRQGGDEQYF.